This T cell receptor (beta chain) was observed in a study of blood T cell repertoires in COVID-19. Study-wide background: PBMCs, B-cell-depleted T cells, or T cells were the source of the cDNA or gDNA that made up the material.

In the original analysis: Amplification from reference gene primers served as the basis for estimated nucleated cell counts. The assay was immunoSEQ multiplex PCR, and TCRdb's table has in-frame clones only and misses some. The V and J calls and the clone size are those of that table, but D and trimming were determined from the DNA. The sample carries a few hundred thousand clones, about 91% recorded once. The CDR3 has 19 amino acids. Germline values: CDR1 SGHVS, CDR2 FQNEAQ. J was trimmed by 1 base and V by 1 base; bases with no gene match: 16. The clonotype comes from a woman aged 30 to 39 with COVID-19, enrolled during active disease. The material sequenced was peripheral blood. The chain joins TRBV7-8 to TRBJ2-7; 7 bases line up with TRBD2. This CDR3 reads CASSLDRGGPSKSSYEQYF. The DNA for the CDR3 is TGTGCCAGCAGCTTAGATCGCGGGGGACCCTCCAAGTCTTCCTACGAGCAGTACTTC.